The 26 T cell receptor beta chains below all came from one sample that was sequenced in a study of glioma-infiltrating T cells listed by TCRdb under 2016. Instrument used: Illumina MiSeq. The iRepertoire nested amplicon-rescue multiplex PCR (arm-PCR) platform was used to amplify TCR alpha and beta CDR3 regions from RNA. TCRdb took the public reads, trimmed them with fastp at Q25, ran MiXCR for clone calling and kept in-frame beta chains. Entries are consolidated by CDR3 protein sequence, retaining the most common genes and DNA. This sample has about 130,000 distinct CDR3 sequences in its table, and 20% to 25% of those were observed once. The biggest ten clones account for nearly 15% of the sample. Sample: glioma tissue, nonneoplastic brain tissue, or PBMCs (not recorded which). Receptors were obtained from a human donor with low-grade glioma or glioblastoma, undergoing nonglioma brain surgery, or in good health (not recorded which).

This clonotype came up many times. The chain recombines TRBV12-3 or TRBV12-4 with TRBJ2-3; TRBD2 agrees at 11 bases. With V trimmed by 5 bases and J by 4 bases, 2 bases remained unmatched. The CDR3 loop spans 14 amino acids. Here the CDR3 DNA reads TGTGCCAGCAGTCCGACTAGCGGGGCAGATACGCAGTATTTT. Amino acids: CASSPTSGADTQYF.

This clonotype was counted at least ten times. The genes are TRBV6-4 and TRBJ1-1; 7 bases align to TRBD1. The CDR3 has 16 residues. Germline CDR1 reads MRHNA; CDR2 reads SNTAGT. The V segment lost 7 bases and the J segment 7 bases; nucleotides outside the gene matches: 18. The CDR3 loop is CASTETGEADLLEAFF. CDR3 coding DNA: TGTGCCAGCACCGAAACAGGGGAAGCCGACTTGCTTGAAGCTTTCTTT.

Remarks on this clonotype: One base away lies a much larger clone, so this may be a sequencing read error. This chain links TRBV29-1 with TRBJ2-3; 10 bases agree with TRBD1. CDR1 is SQVTM, CDR2 ANQGSEA, per germline. The length of the CDR3 is 13 residues. CDR3: CSVATGGTDTKYF. The CDR3 DNA reads TGCAGCGTTGCGACAGGGGGCACAGATACGAAGTATTTT.

This clonotype was seen repeatedly, ten times or more. The chain carries TRBV7-2 and TRBJ2-7; D is unclear. CDR3 length: 13 residues. Looked up from germline, CDR1 is SGHTA and CDR2 is FQGNSA. V lost 6 bases and J lost 0, with 9 bases in between. The CDR3: CASRGISSYEQYF. The DNA of the CDR3 is TGTGCCAGCAGGGGTATTAGCTCCTACGAGCAGTACTTC.

Turning to this clonotype: A much more abundant neighbour one base away suggests this may be a read error. The rearrangement uses TRBV5-6 and TRBJ2-3; 8 bases fit TRBD2. J gave up 3 bases and V 8 bases, and 11 bases lay outside the gene matches. Per germline, CDR1 SGHDT and CDR2 YYEEEE. This CDR3 contains 15 residues. CDR3 amino acids: CARSRTGLETDTQYF. The CDR3, as DNA: TGTGCCAGAAGCCGGACGGGACTAGAAACAGATACGCAGTATTTT.

This clonotype was seen only a few times. The chain carries TRBV14 and TRBJ2-5; TRBD2 matches 7 bases. Losses at the gene ends were 3 bases for V and 2 bases for J; bases not matched to a gene: 12. Germline-derived CDR1 and CDR2 are SGHDN and FVKESK. This CDR3 is 17 amino acids long. The CDR3 nucleotides are TGTGCCAGCAGCCACATGCGGGGGAAAATTTCTCAAGAGACCCAGTACTTC. This translates into CASSHMRGKISQETQYF.

The table lists this clonotype with many counts. J is TRBJ2-1 and V is TRBV29-1; 7 bases match TRBD1. Germline V gives CDR1 SQVTM, CDR2 ANQGSEA. V was clipped by 3 bases and J by 5 bases; unmatched bases: 1. The CDR3 spans 12 residues. DNA for the CDR3: TGCAGCGTTGACAGGGGGAACAATGAGCAGTTCTTC. It is translated as CSVDRGNNEQFF.

In regard to this clonotype: Germline is not matched at one junction end, which may reflect a read error. The gene calls are TRBV25-1 and TRBJ1-5; D perhaps matches TRBD1 (5 bases). The CDR3 runs to 15 residues. The V gene's germline CDR1 is MGHDK and CDR2 SYGVNS. The CDR3 reads CVSSPRGPLNQPQHF. CDR3 in DNA: TGTGTCAGCAGCCCGAGGGGTCCGCTCAATCAGCCCCAGCATTTT.

This clonotype is deemed medium-sized. The chain couples TRBV2 to TRBJ2-1; 9 bases agree with TRBD2. The V gene's germline CDR1 is SNHLY and CDR2 FYNNEI. This CDR3 has 14 amino acids. V shed 1 base, J shed 6 bases, and the junction held 1 base outside the gene matches. CDR3 DNA: TGTGCCAGCAGTGAAGATAGCGGGAGCAATGAGCAGTTCTTC. It yields the protein CASSEDSGSNEQFF.

This clonotype was counted ten times or more. The CDR3 DNA is TGTGCCAGCAGTGGACTAGCGGTCGAAGGGACCCAGTACTTC. Its translation: CASSGLAVEGTQYF. The V and J genes are TRBV12-3 or TRBV12-4 and TRBJ2-5; TRBD2 agrees at 10 bases. CDR3 length: 14 amino acids. V lost 5 bases and J lost 7; bases outside the gene matches: 7.

This clonotype showed up many times. As the CDR3 is not closed by the conserved phenylalanine or tryptophan, this likely results from a read error. The limits of the CDR3 on the DNA are not certain, so only TCRdb's listed CDR3 is given. The CDR3 protein is CASSYGLAGRHRYLT. The J gene is TRBJ2-3, the V gene TRBV6-2 or TRBV6-3; whether TRBD2, the table's D call, matches the DNA was not checked. The CDR3 adds up to 15 amino acids, both ends counted. The germline V gene encodes CDR1 MNHEY and CDR2 SVGEGT.

This clonotype was seen repeatedly, ten times or more. The V call is TRBV4-2, the J call TRBJ2-1; D remains ambiguous. The germline CDR1 and CDR2 sequences are LGHNA and YNFKEQ. The CDR3 is 17 residues long. Trimming cost V 3 bases and J 1 base, with 16 bases left between them. CDR3 region: CASSQFPGPDSYNEQFF. The CDR3 DNA is TGTGCCAGCAGCCAGTTCCCCGGGCCGGATTCCTACAATGAGCAGTTCTTC.

With regard to this clonotype: This may arise from a read error, as a much more abundant clone is one base away. The chain uses TRBV29-1 and TRBJ1-2; no reliable D call. Trimming shortened V by 5 bases and J by 6 bases, and 10 bases separated the two germline ends. This CDR3 has 11 amino acids. Germline V gives CDR1 SQVTM, CDR2 ANQGSEA. The CDR3 loop reads CSVQPTDGYTF. The CDR3 DNA follows: TGCAGCGTTCAGCCGACCGATGGCTACACCTTC.

Note on this clonotype: This could be a read error, since a much larger clone is one nucleotide away. The CDR3 loop reads CAGGLGLSNQPQHF. The CDR3 nucleotides are TGTGCCGGTGGGTTGGGACTTAGCAATCAGCCCCAGCATTTT. This sequence joins TRBV12-3 or TRBV12-4 and TRBJ1-5; possible D gene TRBD1, 5 bases. CDR3 size: 14 residues. V gave up 11 bases and J gave up 0 bases, with 14 bases separating them.

A note on this clonotype: Given a much more abundant clone one base away, this may be a read error. The chain has TRBV6-5 and TRBJ2-7; the D gene is possibly TRBD2 (5 bases). Germline CDR1 reads MNHEY; CDR2 reads SVGAGI. The CDR3 totals 14 residues. CDR3 DNA: TGTGCCAGCAGCCAAGAGGGATTAACCTACAAGCAGTACTTC. Translated: CASSQEGLTYKQYF.

This chain joins TRBV24-1 and TRBJ2-1; TRBD2 agrees at 9 bases. V dropped 3 bases and J dropped 6; count of bases not matched to a gene: 8. The germline CDR1 and CDR2 sequences are KGHDR and SFDVKD. There are 16 residues in the CDR3. The CDR3 here is CATSDRLAGGPNEQFF. The CDR3 DNA reads as TGTGCCACCAGTGATCGGCTGGCGGGAGGGCCCAATGAGCAGTTCTTC.

This clonotype was seen repeatedly, ten times or more. V and J are TRBV10-3 and TRBJ2-1, with 12 bases matching TRBD2. After removal of 3 bases from V and 3 bases from J, the junction contained 6 bases not matched to a gene. There are 17 residues in the CDR3. Germline V gene data show CDR1 as ENHRY and CDR2 as SYGVKD. The DNA for the CDR3 is TGTGCCATCAGTGATCTCGGACTAGCGGGAAACTACAATGAGCAGTTCTTC. As protein: CAISDLGLAGNYNEQFF.

This clonotype was seen a handful of times. The rearrangement uses TRBV5-4 and TRBJ1-2, with TRBD1 as a possible D gene (5 bases). Germline loops: CDR1 SGHNT, CDR2 YYREEE (reference sequence). The CDR3 contains 14 residues. Trimming cost V 0 bases and J 8 bases, with 14 bases left between them. The CDR3 loop reads CASSLELAGPGYTF. CDR3 bases: TGTGCCAGCAGCTTGGAACTGGCAGGGCCCGGCTACACCTTC.

This clonotype was counted only a few times. One end of the junction fails to match germline, which may point to a read error. The chain couples TRBV7-2 to TRBJ1-4; tentative D call: TRBD1 (5 bases). The CDR3 has 15 amino acids. Germline V CDR1 and CDR2: SGHTA, FQGNSA. In DNA form, the CDR3 reads TGTGCCAGCAGCATAGCGCCGGGCAGGGCGGGAAAACTGCTTTTT. Protein product: CASSIAPGRAGKLLF. The full variable domain, in which reference TRBV7-2 and TRBJ1-4 provide the parts outside the CDR3, is GAGVSQSPSNKVTEKGKDVELRCDPISGHTALYWYRQSLGQGLEFLIYFQGNSAPDKSGLPSDRFSAERTGGSVSTLTIQRTQQEDSAVYLCASSIAPGRAGKLLFGSGTQLSVL.

With regard to this clonotype: A much larger clone lies one base from this, so it may be a read error. Here the CDR3 DNA reads TGTGCCGGCAGCTTAACCCCCTCCTCCTACGAGCAGTACTTC. This translates into CAGSLTPSSYEQYF. V gene TRBV7-2 combines with J gene TRBJ2-7; D not resolved. From germline, CDR1 is SGHTA and CDR2 FQGNSA. The CDR3 runs 14 residues.

This clonotype was counted ten times or more. The chain couples TRBV7-2 to TRBJ2-5, with D possibly TRBD2 on 6 matching bases. Trimming stripped 0 bases from V and 6 bases from J, with 14 bases between. This CDR3 has 15 amino acids. Germline loops: CDR1 SGHTA, CDR2 FQGNSA. The chain's CDR3 is CASSLARGSGKTQYF. The DNA for the CDR3 is TGTGCCAGCAGCTTAGCCCGGGGGTCCGGAAAGACCCAGTACTTC.

Points on this clonotype: A much larger clone differs by one base, so this may be a read error. The DNA of the CDR3 is TGTGCCAGCAGTGATCCTGTAGGGAGAAACATTCAGTACTTC. Protein: CASSDPVGRNIQYF. The chain carries TRBV2 and TRBJ2-4; tentatively, D is TRBD2 (5 bases). The germline CDR1 and CDR2 sequences are SNHLY and FYNNEI. The CDR3 loop spans 14 amino acids. V shed 3 bases and J shed 6 bases, with 12 bases lying between them.

This clonotype was recorded at least ten times. The chain recombines TRBV11-2 with TRBJ2-2; the match to TRBD1 covers 8 bases. CDR3 length equals 15 residues. Germline CDR1 reads SGHAT; CDR2 reads FQNNGV. Trimming cost V 7 bases and J 6 bases; bases outside gene matches: 10. CDR3 in amino acids: CASKGQGALPGELFF. CDR3 coding DNA: TGTGCCAGCAAAGGTCAGGGGGCGCTTCCCGGGGAGCTGTTTTTT.

The table lists this clonotype with many counts. The chain recombines TRBV28 with TRBJ2-3; 10 nucleotides agree with TRBD2. The CDR3 loop spans 15 amino acids. CDR1 MDHEN and CDR2 SYDVKM come from the germline V gene. J lost 5 bases, V lost 8 bases, and 10 bases had no gene match. CDR3 sequence (DNA): TGTGCCAGCCGAAAGGCGGCTAGCGGGAGAGATACGCAGTATTTT. Translating gives CASRKAASGRDTQYF. The full variable domain, rest sourced from reference TRBV28 and TRBJ2-3, is DVKVTQSSRYLVKRTGEKVFLECVQDMDHENMFWYRQDPGLGLRLIYFSYDVKMKEKGDIPEGYSVSREKKERFSLILESASTNQTSMYLCASRKAASGRDTQYFGPGTRLTVL.

Remarks on this clonotype: Possible read error: a much larger clone is one base away. The chain has TRBV7-2 and TRBJ2-2; D is unresolved. Germline values: CDR1 SGHTA, CDR2 FQGNSA. This CDR3 region has 15 residues. CDR3 DNA sequence: TGTGCCGGCAGCTTACTGTCTGCTAGCACCGGGGAGCTGTTTTTT. It yields the protein CAGSLLSASTGELFF.

This clonotype was observed at least ten times. This chain joins TRBV27 and TRBJ2-5; a weak D match, TRBD1 (5 bases). This CDR3 region has 13 residues. Trimming stripped 5 bases from V and 2 bases from J, with 9 bases between. Germline V CDR1 and CDR2: MNHEY, SMNVEV (reference sequence). The CDR3 sequence is CASSTDRQETQYF. The CDR3, as DNA: TGTGCCAGCAGTACCGACAGACAAGAGACCCAGTACTTC.